This T cell receptor (beta chain) was documented in a study of cytomegalovirus exposure and HLA in healthy donors. A word on this clone: Its antigen remains unknown.

PCR involved 60 Vbeta and 13 Jbeta primers. Repertoires were generated with immunoSEQ multiplex PCR, while TCRdb's copy carries only in-frame clones and drops some. The profile shows about 87,000 clones, over 70% of them singletons. Broader study findings: Association of a missense DCLRE1C variant with TCR beta V- and J-gene trimming was reported in a later analysis.

Germline CDR1 MNHEY, CDR2 SMNVEV (reference sequence). The germline V and J ends were trimmed by 6 bases and 1 base, with 12 bases remaining between them. The CDR3 is 14 residues long. The rearrangement uses TRBV27 and TRBJ1-1; perhaps TRBD1 as D (6 bases). Specimen: PBMCs. The sequence came from a man in his thirties or forties in good health and CMV-seropositive. This CDR3 is CASSRGQKNTEAFF. The CDR3 DNA is TGTGCCAGCAGCCGGGGACAAAAGAACACTGAAGCTTTCTTT.